The next 4 T cell receptor delta chains were all read from a single sample in a study of γδ T cells in repeated Plasmodium falciparum infection. TCRdb ran CATT on the multiplex PCR reads. The sample lists roughly 90,000 delta-chain clones; over 1.1% were seen once. Flow sorting of PBMC yielded separate Vgamma9/Vdelta2+ and Vdelta2-negative gammadelta T cell populations for bulk repertoire analysis. Sequenced sample: gamma-delta T cells from blood. The receptors here all came from a pool of human donors (malaria-infected and uninfected, not separated).

Of note for this clone: TCRdb shows a much larger clone's protein in place of this DNA's translation, and the two differ at residue 4, likely through a read error; the protein shown is translated from the DNA. This chain connects TRDV2 to TRDJ1; 9 nucleotides line up with TRDD3. In the absence of a J gene in TCRdb, the DNA was matched to germline to assign it here. Germline CDR1 and CDR2: GEAIGNYY and EKD. The CDR3 has 15 residues. With 7 bases clipped from V and 0 bases from J, the junction kept 8 bases outside the gene matches. CDR3 sequence: CACSTGGHYTDKLIF. The DNA for the CDR3 is TGTGCCTGCAGTACTGGGGGACATTACACCGATAAACTCATCTTT.

This clone was detected a few times. For this DNA, TCRdb reports the protein of a much larger clone, which diverges at residue 8, most likely from a read error; the protein presented here is translated directly from the DNA. The rearrangement uses TRDV2 and TRDJ1, with TRDD3 as a possible D gene (6 bases). The J gene was not available in TCRdb and was assigned here by matching the DNA to germline segments. Germline assignment: CDR1 GEAIGNYY and CDR2 EKD. Trimming took 3 bases from V and 4 from J, leaving 17 bases between them. The CDR3 runs 15 residues. CDR3 amino acids: CACDPLGRGRDKLIF. CDR3 coding DNA: TGTGCCTGTGACCCCCTGGGGAGAGGACGCGATAAACTCATCTTT.

To note about this clone: Only one base separates this from a far larger clonotype, so it likely reflects a read error. Within the sample, other DNA sequences also encode this same CDR3. This chain joins TRDV2 and TRDJ1; 8 bases agree with TRDD3. The J gene, missing from TCRdb, was assigned here through DNA to germline matching. CDR1 GEAIGNYY and CDR2 EKD come from the germline V gene. This CDR3 is 17 amino acids long. CDR3 bases: TGCGCCTGTGACCCGGTACTGGGGGGCCCTTACACCGATAAACTCATCTTT. This gives the protein CACDPVLGGPYTDKLIF.

About this clone: TCRdb's entry gives the protein of a much larger clone, which mismatches this DNA's translation at residue 14, likely from a read error; the protein reported here is translated from the DNA. This chain joins TRDV1 and TRDJ1; 9 nucleotides line up with TRDD3. V lost 0 bases and J lost 4; bases outside the gene matches: 15. Germline V gene sequence: CDR1 TSWWSYY, CDR2 QGS. The CDR3 has 19 residues. In DNA form, the CDR3 reads TGTGCTCTTGGGGAACTAGCTCCTAACTGGGGGACGTACATCGATAAACTCATCTTT. Amino acid sequence: CALGELAPNWGTYIDKLIF.